This paragraph covers one TCR beta chain sequence. The data originate from a study of T cell responses to AZD1222 COVID-19 vaccine. The CDR3 extends over 17 amino acids. Trimming removed 2 bases from V and 0 bases from J; junction bases left unmatched: 3. The germline CDR1 and CDR2 sequences are MDHEN and SYDVKM. The repertoire was sequenced with immunoSEQ multiplex PCR; TCRdb's copy has only in-frame clones and lacks some. The table records 100,000 to 150,000 clones, roughly 90% of them present only once. This receptor was taken from an adult in good health. The source material was peripheral blood, sampled on day 0 of AZD1222 vaccination. V is TRBV28 and J is TRBJ1-4; the match to TRBD1 covers 10 bases. The CDR3 DNA is TGTGCCAGCAGTTTACATGGACAGGGGGCAACTAATGAAAAACTGTTTTTT. Translated, it gives CASSLHGQGATNEKLFF.